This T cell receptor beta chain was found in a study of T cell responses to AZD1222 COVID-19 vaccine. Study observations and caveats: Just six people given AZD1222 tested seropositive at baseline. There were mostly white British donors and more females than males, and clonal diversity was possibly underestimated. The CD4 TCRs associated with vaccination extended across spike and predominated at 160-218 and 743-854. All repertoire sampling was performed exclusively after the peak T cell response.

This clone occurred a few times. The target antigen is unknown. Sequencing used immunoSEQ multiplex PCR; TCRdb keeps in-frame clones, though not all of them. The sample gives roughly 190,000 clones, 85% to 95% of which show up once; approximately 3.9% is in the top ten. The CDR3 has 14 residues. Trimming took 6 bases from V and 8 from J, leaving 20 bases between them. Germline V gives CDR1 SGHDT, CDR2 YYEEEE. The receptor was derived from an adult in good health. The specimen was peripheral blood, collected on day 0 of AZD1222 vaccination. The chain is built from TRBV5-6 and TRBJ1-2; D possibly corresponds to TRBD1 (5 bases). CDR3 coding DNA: TGTGCCAGCACCTTCTTGGGGGTTGGAGAAGGCTACACCTTC. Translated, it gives CASTFLGVGEGYTF.